The TCR beta chain under discussion was sequenced for a study of control samples from healthy donors and cancer patients. TCRdb's table, derived via immunoSEQ multiplex PCR, lists solely in-frame clones and lacks some. The profile shows about 51,000 clones, roughly 80% of them singletons. The CDR3 covers 14 residues. Germline CDR1 SGHRS, CDR2 YFSETQ. V lost 2 bases and J lost 9, with 12 bases in between. Sequenced input: blood. The V gene is TRBV5-1, the J gene TRBJ1-6; D perhaps matches TRBD1 (6 bases). This TCR was sampled from a man between 65 and 85 years old in good health. CDR3: CASSLYGGGSPLHF. For the CDR3, the DNA is TGCGCCAGCAGCTTATACGGAGGGGGTTCACCCCTCCACTTT.